These 32 T cell receptor beta chains were all obtained from the same sample, sequenced in a study of T cells in Graves' hyperthyroidism and ophthalmopathy. What was amplified from RNA transcripts were TCR beta CDR3 regions. The HTBI primer set served for first-round RT-PCR of the TCR CDR3. One entry per CDR3 protein results from TCRdb running MiXCR on the multiplex PCR reads. The repertoire holds around 450,000 distinct CDR3 sequences, with roughly 15% as singletons. The sequencing input was blood. The receptors were gathered from a young woman with Graves' hyperthyroidism.

There are many counts of this clonotype. This chain joins TRBV30 and TRBJ1-5; the match to TRBD1 covers 10 bases. V was pared by 0 bases and J by 6 bases, with 8 bases of the junction left unmatched. This CDR3 contains 16 residues. Per germline, CDR1 GTSNPN and CDR2 SVGIG (reference sequence). The DNA for the CDR3 is TGTGCCTGGAGTGTACAGGGGACAGGGGTAGGTCAGCCCCAGCATTTT. Translation: CAWSVQGTGVGQPQHF.

There are a few counts of this clonotype. The V gene is TRBV5-1, the J gene TRBJ1-1; 8 bases are shared with TRBD1. Looked up from germline, CDR1 is SGHRS and CDR2 is YFSETQ. Trimming at V came to 3 bases and at J to 0 bases, leaving 13 bases not matched to a gene. CDR3 length equals 18 residues. The CDR3 is CASSWNPRGREVNTEAFF. The CDR3 DNA is TGCGCCAGCAGCTGGAACCCCAGGGGGCGGGAGGTGAACACTGAAGCTTTCTTT.

This clonotype was observed many times. The chain uses TRBV20-1 and TRBJ2-7; no firm D call. Germline-derived CDR1 and CDR2 are DFQATT and SNEGSKA (reference sequence). V was shortened by 1 base and J by 3 bases, with 7 bases between the two germline ends. This CDR3 spans 12 amino acids. CDR3 loop: CSARGTRYEQYF. The CDR3 nucleotides read TGCAGTGCTAGAGGTACACGCTACGAGCAGTACTTC.

This clonotype has a count of ten or more. The chain employs TRBV6-1 and TRBJ2-7, with a tentative D call TRBD1 (6 bases). The CDR3 sequence is 14 residues long. CDR1 MNHNS and CDR2 SASEGT come from the germline V gene. Trimming removed 7 bases from V and 1 base from J, with 14 bases in between. The CDR3 protein is CASTRGAESYEQYF. The CDR3 DNA sequence: TGTGCCAGCACCAGGGGTGCCGAATCCTACGAGCAGTACTTC.

In this sample, this clonotype turned up once. This sequence may be a read error, since a much larger clone differs from it by one base. This rearrangement joins TRBV11-2 to TRBJ2-3; 15 nucleotides align to TRBD2. Germline values: CDR1 SGHAT, CDR2 FQNNGV. The CDR3 has 16 amino acids. CDR3 in amino acids: CASSLGLAGGTDTQFF. The CDR3 DNA reads as TGTGCCAGCAGCCTGGGACTAGCGGGGGGCACAGATACGCAGTTTTTT.

With respect to this clonotype: This may come from a read error, since a much larger clone is one base off. The chain joins TRBV2 to TRBJ1-1; D gene unclear. This CDR3 has 14 residues. The germline V gene encodes CDR1 SNHLY and CDR2 FYNNEI. The V end lost 5 bases, the J end lost 0 bases, and 10 bases lay between the germline ends. The CDR3 sequence is CASSTGRLNTEAFF. CDR3 in DNA: TGTGCCAGCAGTACGGGCAGATTGAACACTGAAGCTTTCTTT.

This clonotype has at least ten counts. The chain couples TRBV20-1 to TRBJ2-7; a weak D match, TRBD2 (6 bases). The CDR3 is 13 residues long. The germline V gene encodes CDR1 DFQATT and CDR2 SNEGSKA (reference sequence). V was clipped by 5 bases and J by 6 bases, with 17 bases between them. The CDR3 region has the DNA TGCAGTGCTTTGCCCAGCGGGTTGGCCGAGCAGTACTTC. It codes for CSALPSGLAEQYF.

This clonotype occurred many times. The chain couples TRBV27 to TRBJ2-5; TRBD2 matches at 15 bases. Germline loops: CDR1 MNHEY, CDR2 SMNVEV (reference sequence). This CDR3 comprises 15 residues. V lost 7 bases to trimming and J lost 5 bases; unmatched junction nucleotides: 5. The CDR3 sequence is CASTRTSGRGETQYF. CDR3 nucleotides: TGTGCCAGCACCAGGACTAGCGGGAGGGGTGAGACCCAGTACTTC.

This clonotype was detected many times. V usage is TRBV28 and J usage is TRBJ2-7; D is perhaps TRBD2 (5 bases). The germline V gene has CDR1 MDHEN and CDR2 SYDVKM. V was shortened by 7 bases and J by 2 bases, with 12 bases between the two germline ends. This CDR3 is 13 amino acids long. The CDR3 nucleotides read TGTGCCAGCAAAAGAGGGCGAGCCTACGAGCAGTACTTC. Translated: CASKRGRAYEQYF.

The gene calls are TRBV6-1 and TRBJ1-5; no clear D. This CDR3 spans 15 amino acids. CDR1 MNHNS and CDR2 SASEGT come from the germline V gene. V was clipped by 7 bases and J by 1 base, with 14 bases between them. The CDR3 region is CASKGRDRSNQPQHF. The DNA of the CDR3 is TGTGCCAGCAAAGGACGCGATCGAAGCAATCAGCCCCAGCATTTT.

This clonotype was seen at least ten times. This chain connects TRBV25-1 to TRBJ2-1, with 9 bases identical to TRBD2. This CDR3 is 15 amino acids long. Germline lookup yields CDR1 MGHDK and CDR2 SYGVNS. The V segment lost 5 bases and the J segment 7 bases; nucleotides outside the gene matches: 9. The chain's CDR3 is CASSRLAGPLNEQFF. Written as DNA, the CDR3 is TGTGCCAGCAGTAGGCTAGCGGGGCCCCTTAATGAGCAGTTCTTC.

This clonotype showed up many times. The CDR3 sequence is CASSWGGNQPQHF. In nucleotides, the CDR3 is TGTGCCAGCAGTTGGGGGGGAAATCAGCCCCAGCATTTT. The chain employs TRBV6-2 or TRBV6-3 and TRBJ1-5, with D tentatively TRBD1 (5 bases). CDR1 and CDR2 from the germline V gene are MNHEY and SVGEGT. The CDR3 spans 13 residues. Trimming stripped 4 bases from V and 4 bases from J, with 8 bases between.

This clonotype has ten or more counts. The J gene is TRBJ2-7, the V gene TRBV28; weak D call: TRBD2 (5 bases). The CDR3 runs 12 residues. Germline loops: CDR1 MDHEN, CDR2 SYDVKM. V was shortened by 7 bases and J by 6 bases, with 13 bases between the two germline ends. The CDR3 protein is CASNLYGVEQYF. CDR3 DNA: TGTGCCAGCAACCTATACGGGGTCGAGCAGTACTTC.

The sample holds many counts of this clonotype. The J gene is TRBJ1-1, the V gene TRBV11-1; D possibly corresponds to TRBD1 (6 bases). The CDR3 covers 17 residues. V shed 5 bases and J shed 0 bases, with 19 bases lying between them. CDR1 and CDR2 (germline): SGHAT, FQDESV (reference sequence). The DNA for the CDR3 is TGTGCCAGCAGCCGTGGGGGGGGCAGACCTATGAACACTGAAGCTTTCTTT. Amino acids: CASSRGGGRPMNTEAFF. Variable domain in full (rest from reference TRBV11-1 and TRBJ1-1): EAEVAQSPRYKITEKSQAVAFWCDPISGHATLYWYRQILGQGPELLVQFQDESVVDDSQLPKDRFSAERLKGVDSTLKIQPAELGDSAMYLCASSRGGGRPMNTEAFFGQGTRLTVV.

In its sample, this clonotype was seen many times. The V call is TRBV20-1, the J call TRBJ2-3, with 8 bases that match TRBD1. The J segment lost 3 bases and the V segment lost 1 base, leaving 6 bases of the junction unmatched. Germline lookup yields CDR1 DFQATT and CDR2 SNEGSKA (reference sequence). The CDR3 consists of 15 residues. DNA for the CDR3: TGCAGTGCTAGAGGCTGGGACAGGAGGACAGATACGCAGTATTTT. Translated, it gives CSARGWDRRTDTQYF.

As concerns this clonotype: This may come from a read error, since a much larger clone is one base off. The chain has TRBV6-1 and TRBJ1-2, with D unclear. The V and J ends lost 2 bases and 1 base respectively, with 5 bases between them. Germline CDR1 and CDR2: MNHNS and SASEGT. The CDR3 is 13 residues long. This chain's CDR3 is CASSETVNYGYTF. CDR3 bases: TGTGCCAGCAGTGAAACTGTTAACTATGGCTACACCTTC.

In its sample, this clonotype was seen many times. The V gene is TRBV6-2 or TRBV6-3, the J gene TRBJ1-1, with 7 bases matching TRBD1. CDR1 and CDR2 from the germline V gene are MNHEY and SVGEGT. J gave up 0 bases and V 9 bases, and 16 bases lay outside the gene matches. The length of the CDR3 is 17 residues. CDR3 loop: CASLGAARTGVNTEAFF. As DNA, the CDR3 is TGTGCCAGTCTGGGAGCCGCCCGCACAGGGGTGAACACTGAAGCTTTCTTT.

V gene TRBV6-6 combines with J gene TRBJ2-2; D perhaps matches TRBD1 (6 bases). The V gene's germline CDR1 is MNHNY and CDR2 SVGAGI (reference sequence). The CDR3 length is 17 residues. V gave up 0 bases and J gave up 4 bases, with 15 bases separating them. CDR3 sequence (DNA): TGTGCCAGCAGTTACTCGATGAACAGGGCCCTCACCGGGGAGCTGTTTTTT. Residues: CASSYSMNRALTGELFF.

As for this clonotype: A read error may produce the germline difference seen at one junction end. The J gene is TRBJ1-4, the V gene TRBV6-2 or TRBV6-3; possible D gene TRBD1, 6 bases. Looked up from germline, CDR1 is MNHEY and CDR2 is SVGEGT. This CDR3 contains 14 residues. The CDR3: CVSSAGVLNEKLFF. The CDR3 DNA is TGTGTCAGCAGTGCAGGGGTGTTGAATGAAAAACTGTTTTTT.

This clonotype has a count of ten or more. The rearrangement joins TRBV5-1 to TRBJ2-1; TRBD2 aligns across 7 bases. Germline V gene sequence: CDR1 SGHRS, CDR2 YFSETQ. CDR3 length: 15 amino acids. Trimming took 1 base from V and 6 from J; bases not matched to a gene: 7. The CDR3 DNA reads TGCGCCAGCAGCTTGTGGGGGGAGGGCCGCAATGAGCAGTTCTTC. This codes for CASSLWGEGRNEQFF.

This clonotype was found many times. V is TRBV10-3 and J is TRBJ1-4; perhaps TRBD1 as D (5 bases). V was shortened by 8 bases and J by 2 bases, with 9 bases between the two germline ends. The length of the CDR3 is 13 residues. Per the germline V gene, CDR1 is ENHRY and CDR2 is SYGVKD. CDR3 residues: CAIGGTTNEKLFF. The CDR3 nucleotides read TGTGCCATCGGAGGGACCACTAATGAAAAACTGTTTTTT.

Many counts were recorded for this clonotype. The chain couples TRBV5-1 to TRBJ2-3; D may be TRBD2 (5 bases). There are 15 residues in the CDR3. V was pared by 0 bases and J by 2 bases, with 10 bases between. Germline CDR1 is SGHRS and CDR2 is YFSETQ. The CDR3 reads CASSLAPGSTDTQYF. CDR3 nucleotide sequence: TGCGCCAGCAGCTTGGCCCCGGGGTCCACAGATACGCAGTATTTT.

This clonotype has only a few counts. The V and J genes are TRBV19 and TRBJ2-1; weak D call: TRBD2 (5 bases). Germline loops: CDR1 LNHDA, CDR2 SQIVND (reference sequence). The CDR3 runs 16 residues. V lost 5 bases and J 0 bases, leaving 14 bases between the germline ends. CDR3 region: CASSLDSSSSYNEQFF. The CDR3 DNA sequence: TGTGCCAGTAGTTTGGACTCCTCGAGCTCCTACAATGAGCAGTTCTTC.

This clonotype was seen ten or more times. This chain links TRBV6-5 with TRBJ1-3; tentatively, D is TRBD1 (5 bases). Trimming removed 2 bases at V and 0 bases at J, with 8 bases between. Germline loops: CDR1 MNHEY, CDR2 SVGAGI. The CDR3 totals 15 residues. The DNA for the CDR3 is TGTGCCAGCAGTTACGGGGCCAGCTCTGGAAACACCATATATTTT. Translated, it gives CASSYGASSGNTIYF.

As for this clonotype: Being one base from a much bigger clone, this may be a read error. The chain carries TRBV6-1 and TRBJ2-1; 9 bases fit TRBD2. Germline trimming cut 7 bases from V and 10 bases from J; bases unmatched to any gene: 14. Germline V gene sequence: CDR1 MNHNS, CDR2 SASEGT. CDR3 length: 15 amino acids. CDR3 sequence: CASTDSASGVYEQFF. The CDR3 bases are TGTGCCAGCACCGACTCGGCTAGCGGGGTCTACGAGCAGTTCTTC.

This clonotype has only a few counts. The chain uses TRBV20-1 and TRBJ1-5; D uncertain. This CDR3 contains 18 residues. Trimming stripped 0 bases from V and 0 bases from J, with 18 bases between. Germline values: CDR1 DFQATT, CDR2 SNEGSKA (reference sequence). The DNA for the CDR3 is TGCAGTGCTAGAGATTCCCGTTCCGCAGCGTATAGCAATCAGCCCCAGCATTTT. This encodes CSARDSRSAAYSNQPQHF.

This clonotype has only a few counts. The chain couples TRBV19 to TRBJ2-3; 8 positions agree with TRBD2. Germline CDR1 is LNHDA and CDR2 is SQIVND (reference sequence). CDR3 size: 15 residues. V gave up 3 bases and J gave up 2 bases; unmatched junction bases: 4. In DNA, the CDR3 is TGTGCCAGTAGTATCGGAGCGGGAGCCACAGATACGCAGTATTTT. This gives the protein CASSIGAGATDTQYF.

This clonotype was recorded many times. The chain uses TRBV11-2 and TRBJ2-7, with a possible D match to TRBD2 (6 bases). From germline, CDR1 is SGHAT and CDR2 FQNNGV. This CDR3 region has 13 residues. V shed 8 bases and J shed 4 bases, with 15 bases lying between them. CDR3 amino acids: CASGLALSYEQYF. CDR3 bases: TGTGCCAGCGGTCTAGCGTTGTCGTACGAGCAGTACTTC.

This clonotype was recorded many times. This chain connects TRBV5-1 to TRBJ2-7; 8 bases are shared with TRBD1. The CDR3 length is 14 residues. V was clipped by 2 bases and J by 4 bases; unmatched bases: 5. CDR1 is SGHRS and CDR2 is YFSETQ in the germline V gene. CDR3 DNA: TGCGCCAGCAGCTTTGGACAGGGCCTTTACGAGCAGTACTTC. This translates into CASSFGQGLYEQYF.

This chain links TRBV30 with TRBJ1-2; possible D gene TRBD1, 5 bases. Trimming took 2 bases from V and 8 from J, leaving 18 bases between them. Per germline, CDR1 GTSNPN and CDR2 SVGIG (reference sequence). The CDR3 length is 14 residues. Here the CDR3 DNA reads TGTGCCTGGAGTCCCCTCGGCCGAGGGGCCGGCTACACCTTC. It yields the protein CAWSPLGRGAGYTF.

This clonotype has only a few counts. DNA of the CDR3: TGTGCCAGCAGCTCCGGACGTTTCGAGCAGTTCTTC. Residues: CASSSGRFEQFF. The rearrangement links TRBV11-2 to TRBJ2-1; D is unresolved. Germline V gene sequence: CDR1 SGHAT, CDR2 FQNNGV. With 4 bases removed from V and 10 bases from J, the gap between germline ends came to 11 bases. The CDR3 has 12 residues.

The rearrangement links TRBV6-1 to TRBJ1-5; 11 bases fit TRBD1. The CDR3 spans 15 residues. CDR1 is MNHNS and CDR2 is SASEGT in the germline V gene. The junction had 3 bases not matched to a gene; V was cut back by 5 bases and J by 3 bases. CDR3 protein: CASSQGQGDNQPQHF. The CDR3 DNA sequence: TGTGCCAGCAGTCAGGGACAGGGGGACAATCAGCCCCAGCATTTT.